This T cell receptor beta chain came from a study of blood T cell repertoires in COVID-19. In the study overall: Samples of COVID-19 (acute and convalescent) were obtained from the United States, Italy and Spain. T cells, B-cell-depleted T cells, or PBMCs provided the cDNA or gDNA that served as material.

Recovered status in Cohort 3 required two negative PCRs, clearance, or symptom resolution. The germline V and J ends were trimmed by 0 bases and 2 bases, with 13 bases remaining between them. The CDR3 is made up of 17 amino acids. The germline CDR1 and CDR2 sequences are KGHSH and LQKENI. The authors' processing: Reference gene primer amplification gave nucleated cell count estimates. Measured with immunoSEQ multiplex PCR; TCRdb has only the in-frame clones, and not every one. V, J and clone size derive from that table, while D and trimming were established from the DNA sequence. The data hold fewer than 200,000 clones, with roughly 84% observed a single time.

The genes are TRBV18 and TRBJ1-4; D might be TRBD1 (5 bases). The sequenced sample was PBMCs or T cells enriched from blood (not recorded which). This TCR derives from a man aged 50 to 60 who had recovered from COVID-19. The CDR3 coding sequence is TGTGCCAGCTCACCACCCGGAGGGCGGGGGACTAATGAAAAACTGTTTTTT. Translation gives CASSPPGGRGTNEKLFF.